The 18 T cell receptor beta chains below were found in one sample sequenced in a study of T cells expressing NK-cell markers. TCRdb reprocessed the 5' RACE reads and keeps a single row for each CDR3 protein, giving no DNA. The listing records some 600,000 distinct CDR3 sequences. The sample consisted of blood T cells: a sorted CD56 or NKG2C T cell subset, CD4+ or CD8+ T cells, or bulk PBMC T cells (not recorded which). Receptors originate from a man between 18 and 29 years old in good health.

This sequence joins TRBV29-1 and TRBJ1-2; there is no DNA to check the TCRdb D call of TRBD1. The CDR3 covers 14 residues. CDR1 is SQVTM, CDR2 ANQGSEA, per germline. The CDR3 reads CSVDGGEGVSGYTF.

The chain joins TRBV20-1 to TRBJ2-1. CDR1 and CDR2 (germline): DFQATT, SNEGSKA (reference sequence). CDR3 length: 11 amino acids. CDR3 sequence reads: CSARYGWEQFF.

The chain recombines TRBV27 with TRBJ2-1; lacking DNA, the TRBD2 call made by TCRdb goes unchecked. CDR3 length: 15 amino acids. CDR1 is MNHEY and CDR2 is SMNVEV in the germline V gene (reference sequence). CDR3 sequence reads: CASTDPGLVGNEQFF.

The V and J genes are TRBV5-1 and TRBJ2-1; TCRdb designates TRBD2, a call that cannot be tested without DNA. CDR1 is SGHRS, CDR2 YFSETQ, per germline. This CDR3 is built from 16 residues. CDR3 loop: CASSFQREIAGNEQFF.

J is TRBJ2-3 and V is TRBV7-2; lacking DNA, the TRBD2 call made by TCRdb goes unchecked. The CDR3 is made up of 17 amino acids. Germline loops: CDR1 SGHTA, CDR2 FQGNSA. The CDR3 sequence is CASSLAGLAMRADTQYF. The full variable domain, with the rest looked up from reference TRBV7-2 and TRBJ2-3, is GAGVSQSPSNKVTEKGKDVELRCDPISGHTALYWYRQSLGQGLEFLIYFQGNSAPDKSGLPSDRFSAERTGGSVSTLTIQRTQQEDSAVYLCASSLAGLAMRADTQYFGPGTRLTVL.

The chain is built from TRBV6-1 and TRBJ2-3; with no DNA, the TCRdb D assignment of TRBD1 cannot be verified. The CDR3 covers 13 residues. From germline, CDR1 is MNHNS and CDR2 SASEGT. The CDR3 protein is CASRLGELGTQYF.

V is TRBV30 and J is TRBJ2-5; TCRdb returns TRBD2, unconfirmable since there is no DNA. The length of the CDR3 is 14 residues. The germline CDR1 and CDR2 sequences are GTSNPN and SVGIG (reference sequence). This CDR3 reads CAWRELARGETQYF.

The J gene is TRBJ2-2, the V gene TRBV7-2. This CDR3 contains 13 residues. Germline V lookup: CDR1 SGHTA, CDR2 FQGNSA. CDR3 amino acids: CASSLEAVGELFF.

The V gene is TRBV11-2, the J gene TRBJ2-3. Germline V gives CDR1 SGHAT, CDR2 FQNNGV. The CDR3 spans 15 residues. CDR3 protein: CASSLAVTLTDTQYF.

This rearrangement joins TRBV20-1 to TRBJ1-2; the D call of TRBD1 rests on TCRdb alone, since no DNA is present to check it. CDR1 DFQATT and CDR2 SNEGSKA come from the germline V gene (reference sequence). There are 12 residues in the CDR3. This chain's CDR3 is CSTTGGSLGYTF.

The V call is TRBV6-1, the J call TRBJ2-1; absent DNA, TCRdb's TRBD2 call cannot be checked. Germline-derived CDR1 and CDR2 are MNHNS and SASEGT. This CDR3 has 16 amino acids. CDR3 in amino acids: CASSEPSGRALNEQFF.

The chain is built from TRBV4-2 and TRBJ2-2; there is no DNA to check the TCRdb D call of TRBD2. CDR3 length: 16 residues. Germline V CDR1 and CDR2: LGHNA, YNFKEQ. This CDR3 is CASSEIIAGAGGELFF.

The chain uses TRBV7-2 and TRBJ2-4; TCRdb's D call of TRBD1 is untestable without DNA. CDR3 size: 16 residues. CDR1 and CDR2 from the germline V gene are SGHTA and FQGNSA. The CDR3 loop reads CASSPRDQWDKNIQYF.

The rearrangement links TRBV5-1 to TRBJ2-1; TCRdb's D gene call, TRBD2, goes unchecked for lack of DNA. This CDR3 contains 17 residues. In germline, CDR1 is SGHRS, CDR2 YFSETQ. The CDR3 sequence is CASSLRGTSGIRDEQFF.

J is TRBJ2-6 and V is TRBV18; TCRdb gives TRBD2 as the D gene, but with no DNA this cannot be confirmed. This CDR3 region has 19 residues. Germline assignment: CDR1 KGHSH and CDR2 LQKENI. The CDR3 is CASSPTGLAEVSGANVLTF.

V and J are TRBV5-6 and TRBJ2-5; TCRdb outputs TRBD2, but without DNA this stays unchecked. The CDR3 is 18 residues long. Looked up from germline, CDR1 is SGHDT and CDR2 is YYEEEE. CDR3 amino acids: CASSFFGGRVYPQETQYF.

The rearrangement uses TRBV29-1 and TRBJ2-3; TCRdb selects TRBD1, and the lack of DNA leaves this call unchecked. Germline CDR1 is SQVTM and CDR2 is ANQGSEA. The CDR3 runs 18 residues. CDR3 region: CSVEAHGGRKLSTDTQYF.

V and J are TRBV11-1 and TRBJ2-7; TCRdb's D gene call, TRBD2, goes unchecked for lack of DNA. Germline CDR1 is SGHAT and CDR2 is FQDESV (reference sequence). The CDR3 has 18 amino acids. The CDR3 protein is CASSSLSSGLTWTYEQYF.